This passage covers 15 T cell receptor beta chains from one sample sequenced in a study of T cell changes during pregnancy in multiple sclerosis (dated by TCRdb to the late 2010s). Library method: the immunoSEQ multiplex PCR assay. This is the immuneACCESS table as TCRdb keeps it, with only in-frame sequences that have V and J called. A part of the clones is gone; compared with another copy, unresolved V genes explain less than half, and the rest is unexplained. For this sample there are roughly 100,000 clones; about 91% appear just once. The leading ten clones occupy about 3.1% of the sample. This specimen was peripheral blood, taken in the second trimester of pregnancy. Receptors were obtained from a female donor with multiple sclerosis, enrolled in a pregnancy study.

CDR3 DNA: TGTGCCAGCAGCCCGCGCCAGGGGATAAGGGAGAAGTATTTT. This encodes CASSPRQGIREKYF. The J gene is TRBJ2-3, the V gene TRBV9, with D possibly matching TRBD1 (6 bases). Trimming pared 4 bases from V and 13 bases from J, leaving 22 bases between. CDR3 length: 14 amino acids. Germline assignment: CDR1 SGDLS and CDR2 YYNGEE.

The rearrangement links TRBV28 to TRBJ2-3, with D perhaps TRBD2 (5 bases). V dropped 6 bases and J dropped 1 base, with 14 bases sitting between them. The CDR3 is 15 amino acids. CDR1 is MDHEN, CDR2 SYDVKM, per germline. CDR3 loop: CASRNTGFGTDTQYF. CDR3 coding DNA: TGTGCCAGCAGGAACACGGGATTCGGCACAGATACGCAGTATTTT.

The gene calls are TRBV19 and TRBJ2-6; TRBD1 matches 11 bases. The CDR3 totals 18 residues. J gave up 3 bases and V 5 bases, and 9 bases lay outside the gene matches. CDR1 and CDR2 from the germline V gene are LNHDA and SQIVND (reference sequence). CDR3 amino acids: CASSSGTGGIFGANVLTF. CDR3 DNA: TGTGCCAGTAGTTCAGGGACAGGGGGGATTTTTGGGGCCAACGTCCTGACTTTC.

The chain is built from TRBV5-1 and TRBJ2-5; tentative D call: TRBD1 (5 bases). The CDR3 is 14 amino acids. V gave up 3 bases and J gave up 5 bases, with 14 bases separating them. Germline CDR1 and CDR2: SGHRS and YFSETQ. CDR3 residues: CASSSEGDRETQYF. CDR3 sequence (DNA): TGCGCCAGCAGCTCAGAAGGGGATCGGGAGACCCAGTACTTC. The full variable domain, with the rest looked up from reference TRBV5-1 and TRBJ2-5, is KAGVTQTPRYLIKTRGQQVTLSCSPISGHRSVSWYQQTPGQGLQFLFEYFSETQRNKGNFPGRFSGRQFSNSRSEMNVSTLELGDSALYLCASSSEGDRETQYFGPGTRLLVL.

The chain joins TRBV11-3 to TRBJ2-1; TRBD1 matches 9 bases. The CDR3 runs to 16 residues. Germline CDR1 is SGHNT and CDR2 is YENEEA. Trimming cost V 0 bases and J 8 bases; bases outside gene matches: 8. CDR3 sequence reads: CASSLEWGQGRDEQFF. Written as DNA, the CDR3 is TGTGCCAGCAGCTTAGAATGGGGACAGGGTCGGGATGAGCAGTTCTTC.

The chain couples TRBV27 to TRBJ1-4; weak D call: TRBD1 (6 bases). The CDR3 length is 17 residues. Germline CDR1 reads MNHEY; CDR2 reads SMNVEV (reference sequence). Trimming left V 4 bases short and J 11 bases short, with 26 bases between. CDR3 loop: CASSSYPDGGRGAKLFF. The DNA of the CDR3 is TGTGCCAGCAGTTCGTACCCCGACGGGGGGCGAGGGGCCAAACTGTTTTTT.

The chain recombines TRBV7-8 with TRBJ2-7, with 10 bases that match TRBD1. The CDR3 runs 14 residues. V lost 5 bases and J lost 2; bases outside the gene matches: 3. In germline, CDR1 is SGHVS, CDR2 FQNEAQ. CDR3 nucleotides: TGTGCCAGCAGCGGGGACAGGGGCGCCTACGAGCAGTACTTC. Translation gives CASSGDRGAYEQYF.

The rearrangement joins TRBV5-4 to TRBJ2-7; 14 bases map to TRBD2. CDR3 length: 15 residues. Trimming at V came to 5 bases and at J to 5 bases, leaving 6 bases not matched to a gene. Germline CDR1 and CDR2: SGHNT and YYREEE (reference sequence). CDR3 DNA: TGTGCCAGCAGTACGACTAGCGGGAGGGCCCACGAGCAGTACTTC. Translated, it gives CASSTTSGRAHEQYF.

The chain employs TRBV19 and TRBJ2-7, with 12 bases aligning to TRBD2. The CDR3 contains 14 residues. The V and J ends lost 3 bases and 12 bases, in that order; junction bases with no gene match: 9. The germline V gene encodes CDR1 LNHDA and CDR2 SQIVND (reference sequence). The CDR3 DNA follows: TGTGCCAGTAGTATGGACTGGACTAGCGGGATCACGTACTTC. Translated, it gives CASSMDWTSGITYF.

DNA of the CDR3: TGTGCCAGCGTTGGACTAGCGGGAGAATACACCGGGGAGCTGTTTTTT. This codes for CASVGLAGEYTGELFF. V is TRBV27 and J is TRBJ2-2, with TRBD2 identical over 13 bases. The CDR3 runs to 16 residues. V was clipped by 8 bases and J by 3 bases; unmatched bases: 6. CDR1 and CDR2 (germline): MNHEY, SMNVEV (reference sequence).

The chain employs TRBV7-3 and TRBJ2-7; D perhaps matches TRBD2 (6 bases). The length of the CDR3 is 15 residues. CDR1 SGHTA and CDR2 FQGTGA come from the germline V gene. The V and J ends lost 1 base and 0 bases respectively, with 10 bases between them. CDR3 protein: CASSLSGAYSYEQYF. For the CDR3, the DNA is TGTGCCAGCAGCTTAAGCGGGGCCTACTCCTACGAGCAGTACTTC.

This chain uses TRBV27 with TRBJ2-1, with TRBD2 matching over 11 bases. This CDR3 comprises 17 residues. CDR1 is MNHEY and CDR2 is SMNVEV in the germline V gene (reference sequence). With V trimmed by 0 bases and J by 3 bases, 4 bases remained unmatched. Here the CDR3 DNA reads TGTGCCAGCAGTTTATCGGAGACTAGCGGGAACTACAATGAGCAGTTCTTC. Translating it yields CASSLSETSGNYNEQFF.

This rearrangement joins TRBV7-9 to TRBJ2-3; 9 nucleotides align to TRBD2. Germline values: CDR1 SEHNR, CDR2 FQNEAQ (reference sequence). The CDR3 contains 18 residues. Trimming at V came to 5 bases and at J to 2 bases, leaving 14 bases not matched to a gene. CDR3 coding DNA: TGTGCCAGCAGCCAGAGGGCGCTAGCGGGAAAAGACACAGATACGCAGTATTTT. It specifies CASSQRALAGKDTDTQYF.

The chain links TRBV14 to TRBJ2-7; 9 nucleotides match TRBD1. The length of the CDR3 is 14 residues. Germline CDR1 is SGHDN and CDR2 is FVKESK. Germline trimming cut 4 bases from V and 2 bases from J; bases unmatched to any gene: 3. The CDR3 sequence: CASSPWTGAYEQYF. The CDR3 DNA sequence: TGTGCCAGCAGCCCGTGGACAGGGGCCTACGAGCAGTACTTC.

The gene calls are TRBV27 and TRBJ1-1, with TRBD1 as a possible D gene (5 bases). Per the germline V gene, CDR1 is MNHEY and CDR2 is SMNVEV (reference sequence). V lost 6 bases and J 3 bases, leaving 11 bases between the germline ends. The CDR3 consists of 13 residues. CDR3 residues: CASSRVWDTEAFF. In DNA, the CDR3 is TGTGCCAGCAGCAGGGTTTGGGACACTGAAGCTTTCTTT.